Listed below are T cell receptor beta chains from one sample, sequenced in a study of blood T cell repertoires in COVID-19. TCRdb's copy holds only in-frame clones and misses some; the assay was immunoSEQ multiplex PCR. This sample carries about 120,000 clones, 85% to 90% of them seen once, and the ten largest clones take more than 2%. Sequenced material: peripheral blood. These receptor sequences come from a woman in her fifties or sixties with acute or convalescent COVID-19. The CDR3 runs from the conserved cysteine through the conserved F or W. The D gene is left open where the match is weak. Expanded clones get a size class; other rows say once, few or many, or leave the size out.

CDR3	DNA	size	J	V	D
CASSPPGNSPLHF	TGTGCCAGCAGTCCCCCCGGTAATTCACCCCTCCACTTT	NA	TRBJ1-6	TRBV27	NA
CASSQQLASYNEQFF	TGCGCCAGCAGCCAGCAACTAGCGAGCTACAATGAGCAGTTCTTC	NA	TRBJ2-1	TRBV4-3	TRBD2
CASSPPTSRTGVNGNTIYF	TGTGCCAGCTCACCACCAACCTCCCGGACAGGGGTAAATGGAAACACCATATATTTT	few	TRBJ1-3	TRBV18	TRBD1
CASSQTGTGNSPLHF	TGTGCCAGCAGCCAGACCGGGACAGGTAATTCACCCCTCCACTTT	NA	TRBJ1-6	TRBV4-2	TRBD1
CASSQVGTGADYGYTF	TGCGCCAGCAGCCAAGTAGGGACAGGGGCGGACTATGGCTACACCTTC	few	TRBJ1-2	TRBV4-1	TRBD1
CASSSGVEGVEEQYF	TGTGCCAGCAGCTCGGGGGTCGAGGGAGTTGAGGAGCAGTACTTC	NA	TRBJ2-7	TRBV13	NA
CASSQGPRTDAFF	TGCGCCAGCAGCCAAGGACCAAGGACTGATGCTTTCTTT	once	TRBJ1-1	TRBV4-1	NA
CASSYGHFNYGYTF	TGTGCCAGCAGTTACGGACACTTTAACTATGGCTACACCTTC	NA	TRBJ1-2	TRBV6-5	NA
CASSALAGNYNEQFF	TGTGCCAGCAGCGCACTAGCGGGGAACTACAATGAGCAGTTCTTC	NA	TRBJ2-1	TRBV11-2	TRBD2
CASSVRTGQNYGYTF	TGCGCCAGCAGCGTGCGGACAGGGCAAAACTATGGCTACACCTTC	once	TRBJ1-2	TRBV4-3	TRBD1
CASGFPGGEETGELFF	TGTGCTAGTGGTTTTCCCGGGGGAGAGGAAACCGGGGAGCTGTTTTTT	few	TRBJ2-2	TRBV12-5	NA
CASSWTGEEETQYF	TGTGCCAGCAGCTGGACAGGGGAGGAAGAGACCCAGTACTTC	once	TRBJ2-5	TRBV7-2	TRBD1
CASSLQASVEQFF	TGTGCCAGCAGCTTACAGGCTTCCGTTGAGCAGTTCTTC	NA	TRBJ2-1	TRBV7-3	NA
CASSPGVRDEQYF	TGTGCCAGCTCACCTGGTGTACGGGACGAGCAGTACTTC	NA	TRBJ2-7	TRBV18	NA
CSVLREWETQYF	TGCAGCGTTTTGAGGGAGTGGGAGACCCAGTACTTC	NA	TRBJ2-5	TRBV29-1	NA
CARGTSGVGYNEQFF	TGTGCCAGGGGGACTAGCGGCGTGGGCTACAATGAGCAGTTCTTC	NA	TRBJ2-1	TRBV2	TRBD2
CASRTLPAGIQYF	TGTGCCAGCAGAACCCTCCCCGCGGGAATTCAGTACTTC	NA	TRBJ2-4	TRBV27	NA
CASRVEAPYYEQYF	TGCGCCAGCAGAGTAGAAGCACCTTACTACGAGCAGTACTTC	NA	TRBJ2-7	TRBV23-1	NA
CASSQDRGPLYGYTF	TGTGCCAGCAGCCAAGATCGAGGCCCGCTCTATGGCTACACCTTC	few	TRBJ1-2	TRBV14	NA
CASSPDSTVNTEAFF	TGTGCCAGCAGTCCAGACAGCACAGTGAACACTGAAGCTTTCTTT	NA	TRBJ1-1	TRBV6-5	NA
CASSITGKVELFF	TGTGCCAGTAGTATAACAGGGAAGGTGGAGCTGTTTTTT	NA	TRBJ2-2	TRBV19	NA
CASSVDSLMNTEAFF	TGTGCCAGCAGTGTGGACAGTCTTATGAACACTGAAGCTTTCTTT	NA	TRBJ1-1	TRBV25-1	NA
CASSIKVTAQAFF	TGTGCCAGTAGTATAAAGGTGACAGCCCAAGCTTTCTTT	NA	TRBJ1-1	TRBV19	NA
CASSVEGARNTIYF	TGTGCCAGCAGCGTAGAAGGGGCCCGAAACACCATATATTTT	NA	TRBJ1-3	TRBV9	NA
CASSPRSPTGELFF	TGTGCCAGCAGCCCTCGGAGTCCCACCGGGGAGCTGTTTTTT	NA	TRBJ2-2	TRBV7-8	NA
CASSDLDGSYNEQFF	TGCGCCAGCAGTGATCTAGATGGCTCCTACAATGAGCAGTTCTTC	NA	TRBJ2-1	TRBV10-1	NA
CASSLGTDYGYTF	TGTGCCAGCTCACTTGGGACAGATTATGGCTACACCTTC	NA	TRBJ1-2	TRBV18	TRBD1
CASSPTRQGNQPQHF	TGTGCCAGCTCACCAACGAGACAGGGAAATCAGCCCCAGCATTTT	NA	TRBJ1-5	TRBV18	TRBD1
CASSETGTANEKLFF	TGCGCCAGCAGTGAAACGGGTACGGCTAATGAAAAACTGTTTTTT	NA	TRBJ1-4	TRBV10-2	NA
CASSTGKNTEAFF	TGCGCCAGCAGCACAGGGAAGAACACTGAAGCTTTCTTT	NA	TRBJ1-1	TRBV5-1	NA